These T cell receptor beta chains were read from a single sample in a study of blood T cell dynamics during melanoma immunotherapy. Clones were sequenced by immunoSEQ multiplex PCR, and TCRdb holds only the in-frame ones, with some missing. The top ten hold over 9.5% of the sample, which has more than 200 clones, around 80% seen once. The source material was naive CD8+ T cells from blood, sampled from a patient treated with checkpoint blockade. The receptors stem from a human donor with melanoma. Both conserved end residues are part of each CDR3. Each record gives: J gene, D gene, V gene, clone size, CDR3 protein, CDR3 DNA. D genes are given only for firm matches. Where a row states a size, it is once, few, many or the class of an expanded clone; other rows omit it.

TRBJ2-7 | . | TRBV27 | few | CASSFSQGSAYEQYF | TGTGCCAGCAGTTTTAGTCAGGGTTCCGCCTACGAGCAGTACTTC
TRBJ1-1 | TRBD1 | TRBV5-1 | few | CASSLDDDRVFEAFF | TGCGCCAGCAGCTTGGACGACGACAGGGTCTTTGAAGCTTTCTTT
TRBJ2-7 | . | TRBV15 | . | CATSSLGGASSYEQYF | TGTGCCACCAGCTCGTTGGGGGGCGCCAGCTCCTACGAGCAGTACTTC
TRBJ2-1 | TRBD1 | TRBV14 | . | CASSQWTGINEQFF | TGTGCCAGCAGCCAATGGACAGGGATTAATGAGCAGTTCTTC
TRBJ2-7 | . | TRBV2 | . | CASLSLDEQYF | TGTGCCAGCCTGTCGCTGGATGAGCAGTACTTC
TRBJ2-5 | TRBD1 | TRBV29-1 | . | CSVEQGEQETQYF | TGCAGCGTTGAACAGGGGGAGCAAGAGACCCAGTACTTC
TRBJ2-7 | . | TRBV4-1 | . | CASSHPRGQSSYEQYF | TGCGCCAGCAGCCATCCCAGAGGGCAGAGCTCCTACGAGCAGTACTTC
TRBJ2-1 | . | TRBV5-1 | . | CASSFPDRAYNEQFF | TGCGCCAGCAGCTTCCCAGACAGAGCCTACAATGAGCAGTTCTTC
TRBJ2-7 | . | TRBV7-2 | . | CASSRQLLYEQYF | TGTGCCAGCAGCCGACAGCTTCTCTACGAGCAGTACTTC
TRBJ2-5 | TRBD2 | TRBV6-5 | . | CASSYSLAGEETQYF | TGTGCCAGCAGTTACTCACTAGCGGGAGAGGAGACCCAGTACTTC
TRBJ1-1 | TRBD1 | TRBV11-2 | . | CASNPRAGGFTEAFF | TGTGCCAGCAACCCCCGGGCAGGGGGGTTCACTGAAGCTTTCTTT
TRBJ2-1 | TRBD2 | TRBV27 | . | CASSLSLLAGEEQFF | TGTGCCAGCAGTTTATCGCTACTAGCGGGGGAGGAGCAGTTCTTC
TRBJ1-1 | . | TRBV11-1 | few | CASSLEGQGSMNTEAFF | TGTGCCAGCAGCTTAGAAGGGCAGGGGTCCATGAACACTGAAGCTTTCTTT
TRBJ2-7 | . | TRBV27 | . | CASSFQGDSYEQYF | TGTGCCAGCAGTTTTCAAGGCGACTCCTACGAGCAGTACTTC
TRBJ2-7 | TRBD2 | TRBV9 | . | CASSPQGGLAGAYEQYF | TGTGCCAGCAGCCCACAGGGCGGACTAGCGGGCGCCTACGAGCAGTACTTC
TRBJ2-1 | TRBD2 | TRBV5-6 | few | CATGASAGGWDEQFF | TGTGCCACAGGGGCTTCGGCGGGAGGGTGGGATGAGCAGTTCTTC
TRBJ2-7 | TRBD1 | TRBV19 | few | CASSIGTGSYEQYF | TGTGCCAGTAGTATCGGGACAGGTAGCTACGAGCAGTACTTC
TRBJ1-2 | TRBD1 | TRBV29-1 | . | CSVQGDNYGYTF | TGCAGCGTTCAGGGGGATAACTATGGCTACACCTTC
TRBJ1-2 | . | TRBV29-1 | . | CSVEDGRNYGYTF | TGCAGCGTTGAAGATGGACGGAACTATGGCTACACCTTC
TRBJ2-2 | TRBD2 | TRBV19 | . | CASSIDRGEDYTGELFF | TGTGCCAGTAGTATAGATCGGGGGGAGGATTACACCGGGGAGCTGTTTTTT
TRBJ2-7 | . | TRBV5-1 | . | CASSSTGSYEQYF | TGCGCCAGCAGCTCTACAGGGTCCTACGAGCAGTACTTC
TRBJ2-2 | TRBD2 | TRBV5-1 | . | CASINGLAGGPVTGELFF | TGCGCCAGCATCAACGGACTAGCGGGAGGGCCAGTCACCGGGGAGCTGTTTTTT